This TCR beta chain emerged from a study of blood T cell repertoires in COVID-19. Repertoires were generated with immunoSEQ multiplex PCR, while TCRdb's copy carries only in-frame clones and drops some. This table has around 290,000 clones, 85% to 90% appearing once. This TCR came from a man aged 40-49 years with acute or convalescent COVID-19. Sequenced sample: peripheral blood.

Written as DNA, the CDR3 is TGTGCCAGCAGCGGGGCTCAGGACAGGGAAGGGGGGAAAGACACCATATATTTT. Its translation is CASSGAQDREGGKDTIYF. This rearrangement joins TRBV21-1 to TRBJ1-3; the table assigns TRBD1, which was not confirmed against the DNA. TRBV21-1 represents a pseudogene. This CDR3 has 18 amino acids.